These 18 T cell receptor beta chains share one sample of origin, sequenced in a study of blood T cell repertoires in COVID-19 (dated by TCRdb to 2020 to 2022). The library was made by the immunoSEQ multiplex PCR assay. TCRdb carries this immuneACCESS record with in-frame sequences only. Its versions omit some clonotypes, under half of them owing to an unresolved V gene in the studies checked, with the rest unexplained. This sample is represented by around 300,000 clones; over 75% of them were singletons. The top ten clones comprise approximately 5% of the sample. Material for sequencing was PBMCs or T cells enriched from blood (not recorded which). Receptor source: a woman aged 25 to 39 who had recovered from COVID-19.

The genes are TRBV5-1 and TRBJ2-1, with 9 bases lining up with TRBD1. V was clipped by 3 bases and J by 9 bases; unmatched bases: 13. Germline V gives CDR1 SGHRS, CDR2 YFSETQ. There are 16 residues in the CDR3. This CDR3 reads CASSWGPGQGPSEQFF. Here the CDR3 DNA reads TGCGCCAGCAGCTGGGGCCCGGGACAGGGTCCCAGTGAGCAGTTCTTC.

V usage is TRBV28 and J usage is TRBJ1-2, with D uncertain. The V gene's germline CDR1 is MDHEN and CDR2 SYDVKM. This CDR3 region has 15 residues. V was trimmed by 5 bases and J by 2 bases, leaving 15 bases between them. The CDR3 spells CASSTPPAGNYGYTF. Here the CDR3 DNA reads TGTGCCAGCAGTACCCCCCCGGCGGGAAACTATGGCTACACCTTC.

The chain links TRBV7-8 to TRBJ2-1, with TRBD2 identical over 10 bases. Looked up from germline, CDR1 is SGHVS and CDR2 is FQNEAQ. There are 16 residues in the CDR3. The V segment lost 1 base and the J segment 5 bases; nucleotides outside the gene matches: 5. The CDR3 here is CASSLDLAGAHNEQFF. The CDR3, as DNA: TGTGCCAGCAGCTTAGATCTAGCGGGGGCCCACAATGAGCAGTTCTTC.

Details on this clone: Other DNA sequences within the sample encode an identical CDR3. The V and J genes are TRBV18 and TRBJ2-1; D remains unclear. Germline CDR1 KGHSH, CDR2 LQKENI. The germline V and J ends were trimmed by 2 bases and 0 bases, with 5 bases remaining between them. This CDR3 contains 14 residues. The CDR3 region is CASSPESSYNEQFF. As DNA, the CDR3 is TGTGCCAGCTCACCAGAGAGCTCCTACAATGAGCAGTTCTTC.

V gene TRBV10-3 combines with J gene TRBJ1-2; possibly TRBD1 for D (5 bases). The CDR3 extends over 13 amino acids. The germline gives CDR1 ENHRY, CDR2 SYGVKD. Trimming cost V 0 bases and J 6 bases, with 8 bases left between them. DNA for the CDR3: TGTGCCATCAGTGAGTCAGGGGTCCATGGCTACACCTTC. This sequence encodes CAISESGVHGYTF.

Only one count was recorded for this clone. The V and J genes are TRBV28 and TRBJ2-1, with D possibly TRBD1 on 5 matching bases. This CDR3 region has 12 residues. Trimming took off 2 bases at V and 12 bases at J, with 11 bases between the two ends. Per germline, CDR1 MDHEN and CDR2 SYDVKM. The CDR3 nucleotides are TGTGCCAGCAGTTTAGAAAGGGGTAGGCAGTTCTTC. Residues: CASSLERGRQFF.

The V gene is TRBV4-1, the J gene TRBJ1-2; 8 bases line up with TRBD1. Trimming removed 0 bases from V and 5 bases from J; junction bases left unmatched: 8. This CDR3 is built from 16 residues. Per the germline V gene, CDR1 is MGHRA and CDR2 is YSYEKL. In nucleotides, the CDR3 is TGCGCCAGCAGCCAAGATCCTTTGACAGGGGCATATGGCTACACCTTC. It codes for CASSQDPLTGAYGYTF.

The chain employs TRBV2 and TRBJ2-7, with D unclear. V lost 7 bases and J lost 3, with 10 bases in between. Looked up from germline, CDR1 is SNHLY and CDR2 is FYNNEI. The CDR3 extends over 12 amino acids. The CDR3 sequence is CASNSYGYEQYF. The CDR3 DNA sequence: TGTGCCAGCAATAGCTACGGCTACGAGCAGTACTTC.

Written as DNA, the CDR3 is TGTGCCAGCAGCGTAGGAAACAGGGGTTCTACCTACGAGCAGTACTTC. This codes for CASSVGNRGSTYEQYF. The chain combines TRBV9 with TRBJ2-7; 7 bases agree with TRBD1. Germline trimming cut 0 bases from V and 2 bases from J; bases unmatched to any gene: 8. There are 16 residues in the CDR3. Per germline, CDR1 SGDLS and CDR2 YYNGEE.

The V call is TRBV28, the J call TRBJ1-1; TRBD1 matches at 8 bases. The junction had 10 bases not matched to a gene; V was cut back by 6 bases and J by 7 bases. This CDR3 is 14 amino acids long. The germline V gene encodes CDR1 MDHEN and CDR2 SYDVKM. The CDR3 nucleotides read TGTGCCAGCAGCCCGTGGGACAGGTCGATTGAAGCTTTCTTT. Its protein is CASSPWDRSIEAFF. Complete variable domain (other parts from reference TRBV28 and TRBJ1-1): DVKVTQSSRYLVKRTGEKVFLECVQDMDHENMFWYRQDPGLGLRLIYFSYDVKMKEKGDIPEGYSVSREKKERFSLILESASTNQTSMYLCASSPWDRSIEAFFGQGTRLTVV.

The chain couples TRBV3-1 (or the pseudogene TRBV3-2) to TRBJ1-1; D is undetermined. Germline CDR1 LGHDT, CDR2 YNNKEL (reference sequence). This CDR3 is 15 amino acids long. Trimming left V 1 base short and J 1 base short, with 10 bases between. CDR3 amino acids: CASSQVRGRNTEAFF. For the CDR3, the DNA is TGTGCCAGCAGCCAAGTCCGGGGTCGGAACACTGAAGCTTTCTTT.

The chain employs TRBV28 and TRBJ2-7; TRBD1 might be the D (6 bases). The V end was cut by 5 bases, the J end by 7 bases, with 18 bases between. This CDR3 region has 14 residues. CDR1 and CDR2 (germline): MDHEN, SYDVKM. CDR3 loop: CASSPSGVYEEQYF. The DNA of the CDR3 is TGTGCCAGCAGTCCGTCAGGGGTTTACGAGGAGCAGTACTTC.

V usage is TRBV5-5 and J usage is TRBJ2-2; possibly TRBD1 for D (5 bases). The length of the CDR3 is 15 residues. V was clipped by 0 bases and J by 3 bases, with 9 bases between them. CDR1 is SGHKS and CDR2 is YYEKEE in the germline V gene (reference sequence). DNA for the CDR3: TGTGCCAGCAGCTTGGCGGACACAGACACCGGGGAGCTGTTTTTT. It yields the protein CASSLADTDTGELFF.

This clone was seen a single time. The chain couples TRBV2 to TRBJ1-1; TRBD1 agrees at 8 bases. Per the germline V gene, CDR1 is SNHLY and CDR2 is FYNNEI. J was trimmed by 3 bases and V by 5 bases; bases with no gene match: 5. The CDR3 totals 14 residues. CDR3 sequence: CASSLTGAHTEAFF. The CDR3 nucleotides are TGTGCCAGCAGTCTGACAGGGGCGCACACTGAAGCTTTCTTT.

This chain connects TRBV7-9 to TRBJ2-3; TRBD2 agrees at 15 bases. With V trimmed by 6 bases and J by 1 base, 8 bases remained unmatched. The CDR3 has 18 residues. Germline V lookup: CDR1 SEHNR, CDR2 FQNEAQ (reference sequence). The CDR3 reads CASRWTSGGAWGTDTQYF. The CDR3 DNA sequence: TGTGCCAGCAGATGGACTAGCGGGGGGGCCTGGGGCACAGATACGCAGTATTTT. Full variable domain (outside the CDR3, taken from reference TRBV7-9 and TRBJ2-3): DTGVSQNPRHKITKRGQNVTFRCDPISEHNRLYWYRQTLGQGPEFLTYFQNEAQLEKSRLLSDRFSAERPKGSFSTLEIQRTEQGDSAMYLCASRWTSGGAWGTDTQYFGPGTRLTVL.

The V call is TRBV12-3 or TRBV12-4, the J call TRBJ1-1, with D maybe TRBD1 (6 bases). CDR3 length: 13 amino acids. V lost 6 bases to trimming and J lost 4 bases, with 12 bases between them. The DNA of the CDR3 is TGTGCCAGCAGGTCGGACAGTATCACTGAAGCTTTCTTT. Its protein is CASRSDSITEAFF.

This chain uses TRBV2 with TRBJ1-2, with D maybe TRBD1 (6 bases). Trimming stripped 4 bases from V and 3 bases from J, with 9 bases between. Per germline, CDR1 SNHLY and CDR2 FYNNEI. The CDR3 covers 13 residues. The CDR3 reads CASSGNRDYGYTF. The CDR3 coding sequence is TGTGCCAGCAGTGGGAACAGGGACTATGGCTACACCTTC.

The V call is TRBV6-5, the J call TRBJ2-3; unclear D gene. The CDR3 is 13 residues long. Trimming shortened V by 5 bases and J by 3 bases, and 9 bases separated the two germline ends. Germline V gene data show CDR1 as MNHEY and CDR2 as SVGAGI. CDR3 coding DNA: TGTGCCAGCAGTAATCCCTCTACAGATACGCAGTATTTT. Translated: CASSNPSTDTQYF.